This T cell receptor (beta chain) was sequenced during a study of blood T cell repertoires in COVID-19. Sequenced by immunoSEQ multiplex PCR; TCRdb stores in-frame clones only, minus some. The sample contains more than 250,000 clones, 80% to 90% of which appear only once. This clone was counted a single time. Losses at the gene ends were 7 bases for V and 3 bases for J; bases not matched to a gene: 2. This CDR3 is built from 11 residues. Per germline, CDR1 SQVTM and CDR2 ANQGSEA. The sequencing input was PBMCs or T cells enriched from blood (not recorded which). The V gene is TRBV29-1, the J gene TRBJ1-2; the match to TRBD1 covers 7 bases. The source of this sequence is a man aged 30 to 39 who had recovered from COVID-19. The CDR3 nucleotides are TGCAGCGCCGGACAGGACTATGGCTACACCTTC. This encodes CSAGQDYGYTF.